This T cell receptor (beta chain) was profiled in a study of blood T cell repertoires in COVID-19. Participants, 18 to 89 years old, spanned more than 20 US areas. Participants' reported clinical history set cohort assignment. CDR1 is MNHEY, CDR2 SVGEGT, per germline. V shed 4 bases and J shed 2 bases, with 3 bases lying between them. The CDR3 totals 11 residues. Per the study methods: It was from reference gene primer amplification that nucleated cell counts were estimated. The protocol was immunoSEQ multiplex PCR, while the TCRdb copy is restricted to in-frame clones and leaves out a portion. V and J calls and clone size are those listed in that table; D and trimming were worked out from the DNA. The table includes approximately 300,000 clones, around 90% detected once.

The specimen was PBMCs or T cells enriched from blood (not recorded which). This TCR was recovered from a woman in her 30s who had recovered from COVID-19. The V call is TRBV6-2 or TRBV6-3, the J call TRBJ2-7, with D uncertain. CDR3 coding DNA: TGTGCCAGCAGTTTCACCTACGAGCAGTACTTC. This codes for CASSFTYEQYF.